This T cell receptor (beta chain) was obtained from a study of blood T cell repertoires in COVID-19. TCRdb's table, derived via immunoSEQ multiplex PCR, lists solely in-frame clones and lacks some. The profile shows some 220,000 clones, approximately 90% of them singletons. CDR1 and CDR2 from the germline V gene are LGHNA and YSLEER. The CDR3 runs 17 residues. The V gene end was trimmed by 0 bases and the J gene end by 3 bases; junction bases not matched to a gene: 8. The V gene is TRBV4-3, the J gene TRBJ2-7, with 10 nucleotides matching TRBD1. This TCR came from a woman in her twenties or thirties who had recovered from COVID-19. Input material: PBMCs or T cells enriched from blood (not recorded which). This CDR3 is CASSQDHFWTGGYEQYF. The CDR3 DNA reads as TGCGCCAGCAGCCAAGATCATTTTTGGACAGGGGGCTACGAGCAGTACTTC.